The 14 T cell receptor beta chains reported below all come from one sample, sequenced in a study of Graves' ophthalmopathy and Graves' hyperthyroidism. CDR3 regions of TCR beta were amplified from RNA transcripts. The authors performed first-round RT-PCR with HTBI primers and then a second-round multiplex PCR. TCRdb re-analysed the multiplex PCR reads in MiXCR, keeping a single row per CDR3 protein. The table has over a million distinct CDR3 sequences, 35% to 40% seen once. Material for sequencing was peripheral blood or thyroid tissue (not recorded which). All receptors come from an adult man with Graves' hyperthyroidism.

This clonotype appeared a single time. V is TRBV25-1 and J is TRBJ1-6, with no clear D. CDR3 length: 17 amino acids. Trimming left V 3 bases short and J 7 bases short, with 19 bases between. Germline CDR1 is MGHDK and CDR2 is SYGVNS. CDR3 DNA sequence: TGTGCCAGCAGTGATAGCAGACTCGGACCCCCAAATTCACCCCTCCACTTT. Translating it yields CASSDSRLGPPNSPLHF. The variable domain in full, completed from reference TRBV25-1 and TRBJ1-6, reads EADIYQTPRYLVIGTGKKITLECSQTMGHDKMYWYQQDPGMELHLIHYSYGVNSTEKGDLSSESTVSRIRTEHFPLTLESARPSHTSQYLCASSDSRLGPPNSPLHFGNGTRLTVT.

The chain links TRBV20-1 to TRBJ1-2, with D unresolved. This CDR3 contains 17 residues. V was shortened by 0 bases and J by 0 bases, with 17 bases between the two germline ends. Per germline, CDR1 DFQATT and CDR2 SNEGSKA (reference sequence). The DNA of the CDR3 is TGCAGTGCTAGAGATCTTGGCGGGGATCCTCCTAACTATGGCTACACCTTC. Residues: CSARDLGGDPPNYGYTF.

Remarks on this clonotype: A much larger clone lies a single base off, so this may be a read error. The chain combines TRBV7-2 with TRBJ1-5; D is possibly TRBD1 (5 bases). Germline CDR1 reads SGHTA; CDR2 reads FQGNSA. CDR3 length equals 14 residues. For the CDR3, the DNA is TGTGCCAGCAGACTAGGGGCGAGCAATCGGCCCCAGCATTTT. Protein: CASRLGASNRPQHF. The variable domain in full, with the rest retrieved from reference TRBV7-2 and TRBJ1-5, is GAGVSQSPSNKVTEKGKDVELRCDPISGHTALYWYRQSLGQGLEFLIYFQGNSAPDKSGLPSDRFSAERTGGSVSTLTIQRTQQEDSAVYLCASRLGASNRPQHFGDGTRLSIL.

This clonotype occurred a few times. The chain uses TRBV7-3 and TRBJ2-2; tentative D call: TRBD1 (6 bases). V was clipped by 4 bases and J by 0 bases, with 15 bases between them. Germline loops: CDR1 SGHTA, CDR2 FQGTGA. The CDR3 length is 17 residues. DNA for the CDR3: TGTGCCAGCAGCTCCCACCCGGGACAAGCGAACACCGGGGAGCTGTTTTTT. Amino acid sequence: CASSSHPGQANTGELFF.

The chain uses TRBV2 and TRBJ2-2, with TRBD1 matching over 12 bases. The CDR3 extends over 18 amino acids. CDR1 and CDR2 (germline): SNHLY, FYNNEI. V dropped 5 bases and J dropped 3; count of bases not matched to a gene: 10. The CDR3: CASSTGTGGGLYTGELFF. The CDR3 DNA is TGTGCCAGCAGTACCGGGACAGGGGGCGGGCTGTACACCGGGGAGCTGTTTTTT.

This clonotype turned up a few times. J is TRBJ2-5 and V is TRBV12-3 or TRBV12-4; 10 bases line up with TRBD2. The CDR3 sequence is 16 residues long. Unmatched junction bases numbered 9, after V lost 3 bases and J lost 5 bases. For the CDR3, the DNA is TGTGCCAGCAGTTTGGGTAGCGGGGGGAGACGGGAGACCCAGTACTTC. It translates to CASSLGSGGRRETQYF.

V is TRBV29-1 and J is TRBJ2-2; 9 nucleotides agree with TRBD1. The ends lost 8 bases at V and 11 bases at J; junction bases unmatched: 9. Germline V CDR1 and CDR2: SQVTM, ANQGSEA. This CDR3 spans 12 amino acids. Written as DNA, the CDR3 is TGCAGCACAACACCGGGACAGGGTGAGCTGTTTTTT. This translates into CSTTPGQGELFF.

The rearrangement uses TRBV28 and TRBJ1-5; D is perhaps TRBD1 (5 bases). The CDR3 extends over 15 amino acids. Between the trimmed V and J ends, which lost 3 bases and 2 bases, there was a span of 11 bases. Looked up from germline, CDR1 is MDHEN and CDR2 is SYDVKM. The CDR3 spells CASSFPGLGNQPQHF. CDR3 nucleotides: TGTGCCAGCAGTTTTCCGGGACTTGGCAATCAGCCCCAGCATTTT.

The chain recombines TRBV7-2 with TRBJ2-7, with 10 bases lining up with TRBD1. The germline CDR1 and CDR2 sequences are SGHTA and FQGNSA. V trimming: 2 bases; J trimming: 6 bases; junction bases outside the gene matches: 7. The CDR3 contains 15 residues. The chain's CDR3 is CASSLTGTGDGEQYF. DNA of the CDR3: TGTGCCAGCAGCTTAACCGGGACAGGGGACGGCGAGCAGTACTTC.

The chain links TRBV2 to TRBJ2-2; 9 nucleotides agree with TRBD1. The trim removed 7 bases at V and 7 bases at J, leaving 7 bases unmatched. Germline V gene sequence: CDR1 SNHLY, CDR2 FYNNEI. The CDR3 length is 14 residues. The CDR3 region is CASKVDRGGGELFF. The CDR3 region has the DNA TGTGCCAGCAAAGTCGACAGGGGGGGCGGGGAGCTGTTTTTT.

This clonotype was counted at least ten times. The rearrangement joins TRBV2 to TRBJ1-5; 8 bases align to TRBD1. Trimming cost V 8 bases and J 4 bases; bases outside gene matches: 4. The CDR3 covers 13 residues. Germline CDR1 is SNHLY and CDR2 is FYNNEI. The CDR3 sequence: CASVQGANQPQHF. CDR3 nucleotides: TGTGCCAGCGTCCAGGGGGCGAATCAGCCCCAGCATTTT.

This clonotype was found once. Since a much larger clone is just one base distant, this may be a read error. The chain recombines TRBV7-8 with TRBJ1-4, with 8 bases matching TRBD1. The germline V gene has CDR1 SGHVS and CDR2 FQNEAQ. The CDR3 is made up of 17 amino acids. CDR3 coding DNA: TGTGCCGGCAGCTTAAATGGGCAGGGGGCGAGGGGTGAAAAACTGTTTTTT. Protein: CAGSLNGQGARGEKLFF.

A remark on this clonotype: It is likely a read error, because the conserved phenylalanine at the end of the CDR3 is missing. The limits of the CDR3 on the DNA are not certain, so only TCRdb's listed CDR3 is given. The CDR3 spells CSSLGPLTS. The genes are TRBV20-1 and TRBJ1-1. From its first to its last residue, the CDR3 has 9 amino acids. CDR1 and CDR2 from the germline V gene are DFQATT and SNEGSKA (reference sequence).

The table lists this clonotype with many counts. This chain connects TRBV29-1 to TRBJ1-1; D uncertain. The V and J ends lost 6 bases and 1 base respectively, with 9 bases between them. The CDR3 covers 12 residues. CDR1 is SQVTM, CDR2 ANQGSEA, per germline. The CDR3, as DNA: TGCAGCGTCGGCCTAGCGAACACTGAAGCTTTCTTT. Amino acids: CSVGLANTEAFF.